These 23 T cell receptor beta chains originate from one sample sequenced in a study of blood T cell repertoires in COVID-19. Profiled with immunoSEQ multiplex PCR; TCRdb holds only in-frame clones, not every one. The sample carries about 34,000 clones, more than 60% recorded once. Sequenced material: peripheral blood. The origin of the receptors is a man older than 75 with active or convalescent COVID-19.

The V call is TRBV18, the J call TRBJ1-1; possibly TRBD1 for D (5 bases). The V gene's germline CDR1 is KGHSH and CDR2 LQKENI. There are 15 residues in the CDR3. Trimming removed 3 bases from V and 6 bases from J, with 17 bases in between. The CDR3 bases are TGTGCCAGCTCACCGTTGTTTGGGGCCCCCTCTGAAGCTTTCTTT. Encoded protein: CASSPLFGAPSEAFF.

This chain joins TRBV4-1 and TRBJ2-7; 9 bases match TRBD2. Looked up from germline, CDR1 is MGHRA and CDR2 is YSYEKL. V dropped 0 bases and J dropped 3; count of bases not matched to a gene: 6. This CDR3 has 16 amino acids. CDR3 amino acids: CASSQDAAGGGYEQYF. CDR3 nucleotides: TGCGCCAGCAGCCAAGATGCGGCGGGGGGGGGCTACGAGCAGTACTTC.

The chain has TRBV15 and TRBJ2-1; 8 positions match TRBD2. Per germline, CDR1 LNHNV and CDR2 YYDKDF (reference sequence). The CDR3 has 15 amino acids. V trimming: 1 base; J trimming: 3 bases; junction bases outside the gene matches: 2. CDR3 sequence reads: CATSRGAGGYNEQFF. In nucleotides, the CDR3 is TGTGCCACCAGCAGAGGTGCGGGAGGCTACAATGAGCAGTTCTTC.

This clone was seen more than once but under ten times. The chain carries TRBV7-9 and TRBJ2-3, with 8 bases that match TRBD1. V gave up 6 bases and J gave up 0 bases; unmatched junction bases: 5. This CDR3 is built from 15 residues. Germline V gives CDR1 SEHNR, CDR2 FQNEAQ (reference sequence). The CDR3 reads CASSDDRGSTDTQYF. CDR3 in DNA: TGTGCCAGCAGTGATGACAGGGGTAGCACAGATACGCAGTATTTT.

The J gene is TRBJ2-3, the V gene TRBV15; 7 nucleotides align to TRBD1. J gave up 8 bases and V 0 bases, and 17 bases lay outside the gene matches. The CDR3 sequence is 18 residues long. The germline V gene has CDR1 LNHNV and CDR2 YYDKDF (reference sequence). CDR3 DNA: TGTGCCACCAGCAGAGATGGCGGGTTGACAGGGTTCAGTGGTACGCAGTATTTT. Amino acids: CATSRDGGLTGFSGTQYF.

J is TRBJ2-7 and V is TRBV19; D call uncertain. Germline V gives CDR1 LNHDA, CDR2 SQIVND (reference sequence). Deletions cut 3 bases from V and 0 bases from J, with 6 bases between. The CDR3 contains 13 residues. The CDR3 region is CASSIVPSYEQYF. DNA of the CDR3: TGTGCCAGTAGTATCGTTCCCTCCTACGAGCAGTACTTC. Full variable domain (rest looked up from reference TRBV19 and TRBJ2-7): DGGITQSPKYLFRKEGQNVTLSCEQNLNHDAMYWYRQDPGQGLRLIYYSQIVNDFQKGDIAEGYSVSREKKESFPLTVTSAQKNPTAFYLCASSIVPSYEQYFGPGTRLTVT.

This chain uses TRBV5-1 with TRBJ1-5, with 7 bases matching TRBD1. CDR3 length equals 15 residues. V shed 3 bases, J shed 4 bases, and the junction held 7 bases outside the gene matches. Germline-derived CDR1 and CDR2 are SGHRS and YFSETQ. The CDR3 DNA reads TGCGCCAGCAGCTCTCAGGGGGAAATAAATCAGCCCCAGCATTTT. It translates to CASSSQGEINQPQHF.

V is TRBV7-9 and J is TRBJ2-7; 9 positions match TRBD1. After removal of 6 bases from V and 3 bases from J, the junction contained 9 bases not matched to a gene. Germline CDR1 and CDR2: SEHNR and FQNEAQ (reference sequence). The CDR3 length is 15 residues. CDR3 in DNA: TGTGCCAGCAGTACAGGGGGCGTTCTATACTACGAGCAGTACTTC. Amino acids: CASSTGGVLYYEQYF.

This chain connects TRBV7-2 to TRBJ2-7; 14 nucleotides match TRBD2. With V trimmed by 1 base and J by 10 bases, 9 bases remained unmatched. Germline V gene sequence: CDR1 SGHTA, CDR2 FQGNSA. This CDR3 is built from 16 residues. The CDR3 DNA sequence: TGTGCCAGCAGCTTAGAAGGGACTAGCGGGAGTTTAAGACAGTACTTC. The encoded protein is CASSLEGTSGSLRQYF.

J is TRBJ2-3 and V is TRBV7-3, with D tentatively TRBD1 (5 bases). Trimming shortened V by 5 bases and J by 1 base, and 13 bases separated the two germline ends. Germline CDR1 and CDR2: SGHTA and FQGTGA. The CDR3 is made up of 15 amino acids. The CDR3 DNA is TGTGCCAGCAGCGAAAGGGGTGATGGCACAGATACGCAGTATTTT. This gives the protein CASSERGDGTDTQYF.

This clone was recorded only once. The CDR3 DNA sequence: TGTGCCAGCAGTGCCGCCGGACAGGGCCATGGCTACACCTTC. This gives the protein CASSAAGQGHGYTF. The V call is TRBV28, the J call TRBJ1-2; TRBD1 aligns across 8 bases. V shed 5 bases and J 6 bases; nucleotides not matched to a gene: 8. Germline loops: CDR1 MDHEN, CDR2 SYDVKM. This CDR3 is 14 amino acids long.

This clone came up a few times. The V and J genes are TRBV28 and TRBJ2-7, with TRBD2 as a possible D gene (5 bases). Trimming took off 4 bases at V and 2 bases at J, with 15 bases between the two ends. Germline CDR1 reads MDHEN; CDR2 reads SYDVKM. The CDR3 consists of 15 residues. This CDR3 reads CASSSHGVGTYEQYF. CDR3 nucleotides: TGTGCCAGCAGTTCTCATGGGGTCGGGACCTACGAGCAGTACTTC.

The chain links TRBV11-2 to TRBJ1-4; TRBD1 is a possible D gene (6 bases). Between the trimmed V and J ends, which lost 6 bases and 8 bases, there was a span of 13 bases. This CDR3 is 13 amino acids long. Germline V gene data show CDR1 as SGHAT and CDR2 as FQNNGV. CDR3 sequence (DNA): TGTGCCAGCAGAACGACAGGTAAGGAAAAACTGTTTTTT. This gives the protein CASRTTGKEKLFF.

Concerning this clone itself: Other DNA sequences in the sample encode the same CDR3. The gene calls are TRBV10-3 and TRBJ2-1, with 14 nucleotides matching TRBD2. CDR1 and CDR2 from the germline V gene are ENHRY and SYGVKD. CDR3 length: 14 amino acids. With 7 bases clipped from V and 8 bases from J, the junction kept 4 bases outside the gene matches. The CDR3 nucleotides are TGTGCCATCAAACCGGGACTAGCGGGAGATGAGCAGTTCTTC. The encoded protein is CAIKPGLAGDEQFF.

In this sample, this clone turned up a few times. J is TRBJ2-7 and V is TRBV28; 8 bases fit TRBD1. V gave up 2 bases and J gave up 1 base; unmatched junction bases: 4. CDR3 length equals 15 residues. CDR1 is MDHEN, CDR2 SYDVKM, per germline. The CDR3 coding sequence is TGTGCCAGCAGTTTAACGGGACAGGAGTCCTACGAGCAGTACTTC. This sequence encodes CASSLTGQESYEQYF.

Turning to this clone: Distinct nucleotide sequences in the sample also encode this CDR3. This rearrangement joins TRBV18 to TRBJ2-7, with 12 bases that match TRBD1. J lost 5 bases, V lost 3 bases, and 2 bases had no gene match. The CDR3 loop spans 14 amino acids. Looked up from germline, CDR1 is KGHSH and CDR2 is LQKENI. The CDR3 loop reads CASSPGTGGDEQYF. CDR3 sequence (DNA): TGTGCCAGCTCACCCGGGACAGGGGGCGACGAGCAGTACTTC.

The gene calls are TRBV28 and TRBJ2-3; the D gene is possibly TRBD2 (5 bases). The CDR3 extends over 14 amino acids. Germline-derived CDR1 and CDR2 are MDHEN and SYDVKM. Trimming removed 4 bases from V and 8 bases from J, with 16 bases in between. CDR3 region: CASSSPREVSTQYF. The CDR3 region has the DNA TGTGCCAGCAGTTCCCCTCGGGAAGTGAGTACGCAGTATTTT. The complete variable domain, with remaining parts taken from reference TRBV28 and TRBJ2-3, reads DVKVTQSSRYLVKRTGEKVFLECVQDMDHENMFWYRQDPGLGLRLIYFSYDVKMKEKGDIPEGYSVSREKKERFSLILESASTNQTSMYLCASSSPREVSTQYFGPGTRLTVL.

This clone was seen just once. The CDR3 sequence is CASRQGAGYNSPLHF. CDR3 DNA: TGTGCCAGCAGACAGGGGGCAGGCTATAATTCACCCCTCCACTTT. The J gene is TRBJ1-6, the V gene TRBV2, with 9 bases fitting TRBD1. The CDR3 runs 15 residues. Germline lookup yields CDR1 SNHLY and CDR2 FYNNEI. V trimming: 6 bases; J trimming: 3 bases; junction bases outside the gene matches: 3.

The chain carries TRBV27 and TRBJ2-2; tentative D call: TRBD2 (6 bases). CDR3 length: 15 amino acids. Germline V gives CDR1 MNHEY, CDR2 SMNVEV (reference sequence). Trimming left V 7 bases short and J 6 bases short, with 18 bases between. In DNA form, the CDR3 reads TGTGCCAGCAAAGACGGAGGGCCAGGGTCCGGGGAGCTGTTTTTT. The encoded protein is CASKDGGPGSGELFF.

The chain couples TRBV28 to TRBJ1-1; 9 bases line up with TRBD1. V shed 2 bases, J shed 0 bases, and the junction held 7 bases outside the gene matches. The CDR3 totals 17 residues. CDR1 is MDHEN, CDR2 SYDVKM, per germline. The CDR3, as DNA: TGTGCCAGCAGTTTAATTTTGGGACAGGGCTTGAACACTGAAGCTTTCTTT. Translated, it gives CASSLILGQGLNTEAFF.

V is TRBV21-1 and J is TRBJ2-2; the table's D call, TRBD2, has no DNA check behind it. TRBV21-1 is a pseudogene. The CDR3 has 17 amino acids. CDR3 sequence reads: CASSKAGTSANTGELFF. DNA of the CDR3: TGTGCCAGCAGCAAAGCCGGGACTAGCGCGAACACCGGGGAGCTGTTTTTT.

This chain links TRBV7-8 with TRBJ2-7, with D possibly being TRBD2 (5 bases). CDR1 is SGHVS, CDR2 FQNEAQ, per germline. The CDR3 has 13 amino acids. The V gene lost 5 bases and the J gene lost 6 bases, with 14 bases spanning the gap. This chain's CDR3 is CASSLPPGSEQYF. The CDR3 nucleotides are TGTGCCAGCAGCCTTCCTCCGGGGAGCGAGCAGTACTTC.

This clone came up once. The CDR3, as DNA: TGTGCCAGCAGCCAAGTAGGGAGGGTATACGAGCAGTACTTC. It translates to CASSQVGRVYEQYF. The chain links TRBV3-1 (or the pseudogene TRBV3-2) to TRBJ2-7, with 7 nucleotides matching TRBD2. J lost 4 bases, V lost 1 base, and 4 bases had no gene match. CDR3 length: 14 residues. CDR1 is LGHDT, CDR2 YNNKEL, per germline (reference sequence).